Sequencing of this T cell receptor beta chain was carried out in a study of T cell responses to AZD1222 COVID-19 vaccine. V gave up 3 bases and J gave up 5 bases, with 13 bases separating them. The CDR3 runs to 15 residues. In germline, CDR1 is LGHNA, CDR2 YSLEER. Comment on this clone: Its antigen is unidentified.

Here immunoSEQ multiplex PCR was the method, and the copy in TCRdb shows in-frame clones only, minus some. This table holds under 200,000 clones, roughly 92% found once. The study's findings and limits: The sample set comprised mostly white British donors with more females, and clonal diversity was possibly underestimated. Elevations in Spike-specific TCR breadth and depth followed administration of two AZD1222 doses.

The TCR was taken from an adult in good health. Material: peripheral blood, obtained on day 0 of AZD1222 vaccination. The chain uses TRBV4-3 and TRBJ2-2; possibly TRBD1 for D (7 bases). The CDR3 protein is CASSQLTGRTGELFF. CDR3 bases: TGCGCCAGCAGCCAGCTGACAGGGAGGACCGGGGAGCTGTTTTTT.